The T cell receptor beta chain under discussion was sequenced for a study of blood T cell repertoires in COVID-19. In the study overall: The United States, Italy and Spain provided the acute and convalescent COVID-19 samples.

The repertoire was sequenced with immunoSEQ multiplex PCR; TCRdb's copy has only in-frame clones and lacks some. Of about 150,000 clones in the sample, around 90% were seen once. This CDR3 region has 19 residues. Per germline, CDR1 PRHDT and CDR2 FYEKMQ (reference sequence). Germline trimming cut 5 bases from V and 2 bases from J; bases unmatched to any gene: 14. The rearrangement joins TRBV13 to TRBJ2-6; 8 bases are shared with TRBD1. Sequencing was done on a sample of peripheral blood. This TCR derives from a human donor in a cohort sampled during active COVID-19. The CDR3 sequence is CASSPLRGQGAAGANVLTF. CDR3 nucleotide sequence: TGTGCCAGCAGCCCGCTTCGGGGGCAGGGGGCGGCTGGGGCCAACGTCCTGACTTTC.